These 20 T cell receptor beta chains originate from one sample sequenced in a study of T-cell reconstitution after alpha-beta-depleted transplantation in children. Preparation of the TCRbeta library used unique molecular identifiers. TCRdb passed the PCR reads through MiXCR, listing each CDR3 protein once. Of fewer than 550,000 distinct CDR3 sequences in the sample, under 12% are singletons; the top ten hold around 2.2%. The starting material was PBMCs, obtained before TCRalphabeta/CD19-depleted stem cell transplant. The source of these receptors is a child aged 2 to 10 with inherited bone marrow failure, due to receive a stem cell transplant.

The chain is built from TRBV2 and TRBJ2-2, with 9 positions matching TRBD1. V shed 6 bases, J shed 2 bases, and the junction held 7 bases outside the gene matches. This CDR3 spans 16 amino acids. Germline values: CDR1 SNHLY, CDR2 FYNNEI. CDR3 sequence: CASRVDRGDNTGELFF. CDR3 bases: TGTGCCAGCAGGGTGGACAGGGGAGACAACACCGGGGAGCTGTTTTTT.

This clonotype has more than one count but fewer than ten. J is TRBJ1-1 and V is TRBV4-3; D unresolved. Trimming cost V 0 bases and J 5 bases, with 13 bases left between them. CDR3 length: 15 residues. Germline loops: CDR1 LGHNA, CDR2 YSLEER. CDR3 loop: CASSQDIKGATEAFF. The CDR3 coding sequence is TGCGCCAGCAGCCAAGATATAAAGGGTGCGACTGAAGCTTTCTTT.

This clonotype showed up many times. The chain links TRBV30 to TRBJ2-1; tentative D call: TRBD2 (7 bases). With 0 bases removed from V and 3 bases from J, the gap between germline ends came to 15 bases. The length of the CDR3 is 16 residues. Germline-derived CDR1 and CDR2 are GTSNPN and SVGIG (reference sequence). The CDR3 DNA is TGTGCCTGGAGTGTACGAAAGGGGGGGTTCTACAATGAGCAGTTCTTC. Translated, it gives CAWSVRKGGFYNEQFF.

This clonotype was seen repeatedly, ten times or more. The chain has TRBV29-1 and TRBJ2-2; the match to TRBD1 covers 9 bases. CDR1 SQVTM and CDR2 ANQGSEA come from the germline V gene. The CDR3 covers 14 residues. V shed 6 bases, J shed 8 bases, and the junction held 10 bases outside the gene matches. The CDR3 here is CSVGQGDRRGELFF. DNA of the CDR3: TGCAGCGTGGGACAGGGCGATCGTAGGGGGGAGCTGTTTTTT.

This clonotype appeared many times. CDR3 in DNA: TGTGCCAGCAGTTCCGGGACAGGGGCCTACAATGAGCAGTTCTTC. It codes for CASSSGTGAYNEQFF. The V gene is TRBV12-3 or TRBV12-4, the J gene TRBJ2-1, with 10 bases identical to TRBD1. Unmatched junction bases numbered 2, after V lost 4 bases and J lost 2 bases. CDR3 size: 15 residues.

This clonotype was counted many times. V gene TRBV10-3 combines with J gene TRBJ2-1; D gene ambiguous. Germline V gene sequence: CDR1 ENHRY, CDR2 SYGVKD. The ends were cut back, 4 bases at V and 6 bases at J, with 10 bases in the middle. CDR3 length equals 13 residues. The CDR3 sequence: CAISGTHRNEQFF. DNA for the CDR3: TGTGCCATCAGTGGGACCCACCGCAATGAGCAGTTCTTC.

Ten or more counts support this clonotype. The CDR3 sequence: CASSQTGGQLRTEAFF. The CDR3 DNA reads TGTGCCAGCAGCCAAACAGGGGGCCAGCTGAGGACTGAAGCTTTCTTT. The gene calls are TRBV2 and TRBJ1-1; 9 bases agree with TRBD1. CDR3 length equals 16 residues. Germline V CDR1 and CDR2: SNHLY, FYNNEI. With V trimmed by 6 bases and J by 5 bases, 13 bases remained unmatched. Together with reference TRBV2 and TRBJ1-1, the CDR3 gives the full variable domain: EPEVTQTPSHQVTQMGQEVILRCVPISNHLYFYWYRQILGQKVEFLVSFYNNEISEKSEIFDDQFSVERPDGSNFTLKIRSTKLEDSAMYFCASSQTGGQLRTEAFFGQGTRLTVV.

This clonotype was recorded once. The V call is TRBV4-1, the J call TRBJ2-7; 7 nucleotides line up with TRBD2. There are 15 residues in the CDR3. CDR1 and CDR2 (germline): MGHRA, YSYEKL. V gave up 3 bases and J gave up 0 bases; unmatched junction bases: 5. CDR3 nucleotides: TGCGCCAGCAGCCAGGGGGGGGTAACCTCCTACGAGCAGTACTTC. It codes for CASSQGGVTSYEQYF.

This clonotype has just a few counts. The V call is TRBV7-6, the J call TRBJ2-1; D not resolved. The V end was cut by 7 bases, the J end by 7 bases, with 11 bases between. This CDR3 comprises 12 residues. Looked up from germline, CDR1 is SGHVS and CDR2 is FNYEAQ. CDR3 nucleotides: TGTGCCAGCACCGATGGATTAAATGAGCAGTTCTTC. Its translation: CASTDGLNEQFF. Full variable domain (outside the CDR3, taken from reference TRBV7-6 and TRBJ2-1): GAGVSQSPRYKVTKRGQDVALRCDPISGHVSLYWYRQALGQGPEFLTYFNYEAQQDKSGLPNDRFSAERPEGSISTLTIQRTEQRDSAMYRCASTDGLNEQFFGPGTRLTVL.

This clonotype appeared many times. The V call is TRBV18, the J call TRBJ2-2; 10 nucleotides agree with TRBD1. The J segment lost 5 bases and the V segment lost 1 base, leaving 4 bases of the junction unmatched. The CDR3 sequence is 16 residues long. Germline V gene lookup returns CDR1 KGHSH and CDR2 LQKENI. The chain's CDR3 is CASSPQRTGGTGELFF. The DNA for the CDR3 is TGTGCCAGCTCACCACAGCGGACAGGGGGTACCGGGGAGCTGTTTTTT.

There are many counts of this clonotype. CDR3 residues: CASSQGLAEIYEQYF. The CDR3 nucleotides are TGTGCCAGCAGCCAAGGACTAGCGGAAATCTACGAGCAGTACTTC. V usage is TRBV4-2 and J usage is TRBJ2-7; 9 nucleotides align to TRBD2. The germline V gene encodes CDR1 LGHNA and CDR2 YNFKEQ. V lost 1 base and J lost 3; bases outside the gene matches: 4. The CDR3 is made up of 15 amino acids.

This clonotype was counted ten times or more. The V call is TRBV20-1, the J call TRBJ2-7; a weak D match, TRBD1 (5 bases). CDR3 length equals 12 residues. Trimming pared 5 bases from V and 7 bases from J, leaving 15 bases between. Germline V lookup: CDR1 DFQATT, CDR2 SNEGSKA (reference sequence). CDR3 nucleotides: TGCAGTGCTTCGACAGACCTTGGAGAGCAGTACTTC. Translating gives CSASTDLGEQYF.

The rearrangement uses TRBV27 and TRBJ2-1, with a possible D match to TRBD2 (6 bases). Germline lookup yields CDR1 MNHEY and CDR2 SMNVEV (reference sequence). This CDR3 contains 15 residues. The ends were cut back, 10 bases at V and 4 bases at J, with 20 bases in the middle. CDR3 protein: CATRPGLAFYNEQFF. As DNA, the CDR3 is TGTGCCACTCGACCGGGACTTGCGTTTTACAATGAGCAGTTCTTC.

This clonotype was counted ten times or more. The chain employs TRBV20-1 and TRBJ2-3; 11 bases map to TRBD2. The CDR3 is 17 amino acids. V shed 1 base and J 6 bases; nucleotides not matched to a gene: 12. The germline V gene encodes CDR1 DFQATT and CDR2 SNEGSKA (reference sequence). The CDR3 coding sequence is TGCAGTGCTAGAGCCTCCGCGGCTAGCGGGAGGATCGATACGCAGTATTTT. Amino acid sequence: CSARASAASGRIDTQYF.

The chain links TRBV28 to TRBJ2-7; 8 nucleotides agree with TRBD1. After removal of 3 bases from V and 3 bases from J, the junction contained 7 bases not matched to a gene. The CDR3 totals 15 residues. Germline assignment: CDR1 MDHEN and CDR2 SYDVKM. The CDR3 loop reads CASSFSRTGFYEQYF. In DNA form, the CDR3 reads TGTGCCAGCAGTTTCAGCCGGACAGGGTTCTACGAGCAGTACTTC.

This clonotype was counted only a few times. V usage is TRBV27 and J usage is TRBJ2-3; D is possibly TRBD1 (7 bases). Germline V lookup: CDR1 MNHEY, CDR2 SMNVEV (reference sequence). This CDR3 region has 17 residues. Trimming left V 0 bases short and J 2 bases short, with 15 bases between. In nucleotides, the CDR3 is TGTGCCAGCAGTTTATCGTGGGGGGACAGAACCACAGATACGCAGTATTTT. Residues: CASSLSWGDRTTDTQYF.

This clonotype was detected ten times or more. The rearrangement uses TRBV30 and TRBJ1-1; D remains ambiguous. The germline V gene encodes CDR1 GTSNPN and CDR2 SVGIG (reference sequence). The CDR3 extends over 11 amino acids. V lost 0 bases and J 5 bases, leaving 4 bases between the germline ends. CDR3 amino acids: CAWSVGTEAFF. The CDR3 DNA is TGTGCCTGGAGTGTGGGAACTGAAGCTTTCTTT.

This clonotype was seen repeatedly, ten times or more. This sequence joins TRBV10-3 and TRBJ2-5; D unresolved. Germline lookup yields CDR1 ENHRY and CDR2 SYGVKD. The CDR3 spans 13 residues. Trimming cost V 7 bases and J 5 bases, with 14 bases left between them. The CDR3 sequence: CAITFAPRETQYF. CDR3 sequence (DNA): TGTGCCATCACGTTCGCACCTCGGGAGACCCAGTACTTC.

This clonotype was counted many times. The chain has TRBV5-1 and TRBJ1-6; D not certain. Trimming cost V 2 bases and J 7 bases, with 10 bases left between them. CDR1 is SGHRS and CDR2 is YFSETQ in the germline V gene. The CDR3 has 14 residues. This CDR3 reads CASSFGLSNSPLHF. CDR3 DNA: TGCGCCAGCAGCTTTGGACTGTCCAATTCACCCCTCCACTTT.

This clonotype has a count of ten or more. The chain is built from TRBV10-3 and TRBJ1-3; TRBD1 is a possible D gene (6 bases). V was shortened by 8 bases and J by 3 bases, with 14 bases between the two germline ends. CDR1 is ENHRY, CDR2 SYGVKD, per germline. This CDR3 is built from 14 residues. The CDR3 bases are TGTGCCATCGGGGAGGGGACACTTGGAAACACCATATATTTT. Protein product: CAIGEGTLGNTIYF.